The rows below give T cell receptor beta chains drawn from one sample of a study of shared clonotypes between healthy human individuals. The assay was immunoSEQ multiplex PCR, and TCRdb's table has in-frame clones only and misses some. This sample has 1.6 million or so clones, with roughly 96% found just once. The specimen sequenced was naive CD4+ T cells sorted from blood. These receptors were collected from a man under 40 in good health. Both conserved end residues are part of each CDR3. The D gene is left open where the match is weak. Expanded clones are given a class, and other clones once, few, many or no size at all.

D gene	V gene	CDR3 length	clone size	J gene	CDR3 DNA	CDR3 protein
TRBD2	TRBV18	16	-	TRBJ2-3	TGTGCCAGCTCTCTGGGGACTAGCGGGATCACAGATACGCAGTATTTT	CASSLGTSGITDTQYF
-	TRBV5-5	13	-	TRBJ1-5	TGTGCCAGCAGCTTGGCAACAGATCAGCCCCAGCATTTT	CASSLATDQPQHF
TRBD2	TRBV5-1	17	-	TRBJ2-3	TGCGCCAGCAGCTTGGCCCCCACTAGCGGATACACAGATACGCAGTATTTT	CASSLAPTSGYTDTQYF
-	TRBV5-1	13	few	TRBJ1-5	TGCGCCAGCAGCCCGGGTAGCAATCAGCCCCAGCATTTT	CASSPGSNQPQHF
TRBD2	TRBV19	15	-	TRBJ2-7	TGTGCCAGTAGCCCTAGCGGGAGCTTAACCTACGAGCAGTACTTC	CASSPSGSLTYEQYF
-	TRBV9	15	-	TRBJ2-3	TGTGCCAGCAGCGTAGTCGCAGGGTCGACAGATACGCAGTATTTT	CASSVVAGSTDTQYF
TRBD2	TRBV11-2	14	-	TRBJ2-5	TGTGCCAGCAGTCTGGGGAGGGGCTCCCCCCAAGAGTACTTC	CASSLGRGSPQEYF
-	TRBV6-5	15	-	TRBJ2-3	TGTGCCAGCAGTTACTCCCAGGGTTCCCCAGATACGCAGTATTTT	CASSYSQGSPDTQYF
-	TRBV9	13	-	TRBJ2-1	TGTGCCAGCAGCGTAGCCTTAGGCAATGAGCAGTTCTTC	CASSVALGNEQFF
TRBD1	TRBV27	15	-	TRBJ2-2	TGTGCCAGCAAAAGGAACAGGGGGCAATCCGGGGAGCTGTTTTTT	CASKRNRGQSGELFF
TRBD1	TRBV10-3	15	-	TRBJ1-5	TGTGCCACCCATGGGGACAGGGGGTTCAATCAGCCCCAGCATTTT	CATHGDRGFNQPQHF
-	TRBV7-2	15	-	TRBJ2-1	TGTGCCAGCAGCTTACAGGGGGAAGTAGCGGATGAGCAGTTCTTC	CASSLQGEVADEQFF
TRBD2	TRBV5-4	18	-	TRBJ2-7	TGTGCCAGCAGTCCGGGGACTAGCGGGAGGGGTGTTCTCTACGAGCAGTACTTC	CASSPGTSGRGVLYEQYF
-	TRBV27	14	-	TRBJ1-3	TGTGCCAGTAGAAAAGGGGGCTCTGGAAACACCATATATTTT	CASRKGGSGNTIYF
TRBD1	TRBV11-2	15	-	TRBJ1-1	TGTGCCAGCAGCTGGGGACAGGGGATGGGAACTGAAGCTTTCTTT	CASSWGQGMGTEAFF